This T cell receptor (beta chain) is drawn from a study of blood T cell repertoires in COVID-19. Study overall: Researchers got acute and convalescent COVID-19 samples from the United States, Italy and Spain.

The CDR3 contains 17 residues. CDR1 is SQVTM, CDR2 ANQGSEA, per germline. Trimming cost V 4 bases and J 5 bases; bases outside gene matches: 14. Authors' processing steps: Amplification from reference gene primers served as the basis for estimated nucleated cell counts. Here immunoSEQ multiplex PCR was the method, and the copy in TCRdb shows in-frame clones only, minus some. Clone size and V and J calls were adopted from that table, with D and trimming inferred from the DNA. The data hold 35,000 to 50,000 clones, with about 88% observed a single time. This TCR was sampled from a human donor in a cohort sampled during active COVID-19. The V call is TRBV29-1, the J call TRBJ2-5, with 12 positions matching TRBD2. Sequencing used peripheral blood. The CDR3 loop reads CSVGSGLAGRAHETQYF. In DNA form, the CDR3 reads TGCAGCGTTGGTTCCGGACTAGCGGGGCGGGCCCACGAGACCCAGTACTTC.